Below are 16 T cell receptor beta chains sequenced from a single sample in a study of blood T cell repertoires in COVID-19. The assay was immunoSEQ multiplex PCR, and TCRdb's table has in-frame clones only and misses some. Of 97,000 or so clones detected, 75% to 95% appear once; the ten largest clones hold roughly 4.3%. Sequencing was carried out using peripheral blood. These receptor sequences come from a man aged 18-30 years with acute or convalescent COVID-19.

The gene calls are TRBV29-1 and TRBJ1-2, with TRBD1 identical over 9 bases. There are 12 residues in the CDR3. Losses at the gene ends were 3 bases for V and 7 bases for J; bases not matched to a gene: 3. Germline assignment: CDR1 SQVTM and CDR2 ANQGSEA. The DNA of the CDR3 is TGCAGCGTTGAGACAGGGGGAGGTGGCTACACCTTC. The encoded protein is CSVETGGGGYTF.

The V and J genes are TRBV21-1 and TRBJ1-6. TRBV21-1 is an annotated pseudogene. There are 18 residues in the CDR3. CDR3 DNA: TGTGCCAGCAGCAAAGAACATGGGGGAGGGAGGGGTAATTCACCCCTCCACTTT. Translated, it gives CASSKEHGGGRGNSPLHF.

The V gene is TRBV5-1, the J gene TRBJ2-7, with 8 bases fitting TRBD2. V shed 4 bases and J 5 bases; nucleotides not matched to a gene: 11. CDR3 length: 15 amino acids. CDR1 is SGHRS and CDR2 is YFSETQ in the germline V gene. The CDR3 region is CASSDPRLAIHEQYF. The CDR3 DNA reads as TGCGCCAGCAGCGACCCGCGACTAGCGATCCACGAGCAGTACTTC.

The CDR3 bases are TGTGCCAGCAGCTTAGTTAGGGGACAACCCTACGAGCAGTACTTC. This sequence encodes CASSLVRGQPYEQYF. This sequence joins TRBV11-2 and TRBJ2-7; tentatively, D is TRBD1 (6 bases). Trimming took 1 base from V and 2 from J, leaving 12 bases between them. In germline, CDR1 is SGHAT, CDR2 FQNNGV. The CDR3 length is 15 residues.

The CDR3 bases are TGCGCCAGCAGCTTGGCCGCGGGGGGCGGGGATGGCTACACCTTC. As protein: CASSLAAGGGDGYTF. The chain has TRBV5-1 and TRBJ1-2, with D possibly being TRBD1 (6 bases). V gave up 0 bases and J gave up 6 bases, with 15 bases separating them. Germline V gives CDR1 SGHRS, CDR2 YFSETQ. The CDR3 has 15 residues.

The table lists this clone with a count of one. The rearrangement joins TRBV4-1 to TRBJ2-1; D remains unclear. This CDR3 contains 14 residues. Trimming pared 4 bases from V and 0 bases from J, leaving 7 bases between. Germline V gives CDR1 MGHRA, CDR2 YSYEKL. CDR3 bases: TGCGCCAGCAGCCTAGTAAACTCCTACAATGAGCAGTTCTTC. This gives the protein CASSLVNSYNEQFF.

The V gene is TRBV29-1, the J gene TRBJ2-1; the D is unclear. V lost 0 bases and J 2 bases, leaving 14 bases between the germline ends. Germline CDR1 and CDR2: SQVTM and ANQGSEA. This CDR3 contains 16 residues. The CDR3 here is CSVEDPDPSAYNEQFF. For the CDR3, the DNA is TGCAGCGTTGAAGATCCAGATCCCTCCGCCTACAATGAGCAGTTCTTC.

V usage is TRBV19 and J usage is TRBJ2-1; 9 bases match TRBD1. The CDR3 is made up of 15 amino acids. Unmatched junction bases numbered 7, after V lost 7 bases and J lost 3 bases. Germline V lookup: CDR1 LNHDA, CDR2 SQIVND (reference sequence). The CDR3 sequence is CASTQPGQGYNEQFF. Here the CDR3 DNA reads TGTGCCAGTACACAACCGGGACAGGGCTACAATGAGCAGTTCTTC.

The rearrangement joins TRBV2 to TRBJ2-7; D call uncertain. The CDR3 extends over 14 amino acids. Looked up from germline, CDR1 is SNHLY and CDR2 is FYNNEI. Trimming stripped 2 bases from V and 0 bases from J, with 8 bases between. The CDR3, as DNA: TGTGCCAGCAGTGAATTACTTTTCTCCTACGAGCAGTACTTC. Encoded protein: CASSELLFSYEQYF.

The sample holds one count of this clone. This CDR3 reads CASSLPRQGARYNSPLHF. The CDR3 bases are TGTGCCAGCAGCCTCCCCCGACAGGGCGCTCGCTATAATTCACCCCTCCACTTT. The rearrangement joins TRBV7-8 to TRBJ1-6, with 7 bases aligning to TRBD1. The CDR3 runs 18 residues. The V gene's germline CDR1 is SGHVS and CDR2 FQNEAQ. Trimming took 5 bases from V and 3 from J; bases not matched to a gene: 13.

This sequence joins TRBV9 and TRBJ2-4; 7 positions match TRBD1. The CDR3 runs to 18 residues. The J segment lost 0 bases and the V segment lost 0 bases, leaving 9 bases of the junction unmatched. Germline V gene lookup returns CDR1 SGDLS and CDR2 YYNGEE. The CDR3 is CASSVGQGANLAKNIQYF. The CDR3 DNA follows: TGTGCCAGCAGCGTAGGACAGGGTGCCAACCTAGCCAAAAACATTCAGTACTTC.

The genes are TRBV28 and TRBJ2-1; 7 nucleotides line up with TRBD2. The length of the CDR3 is 16 residues. Germline lookup yields CDR1 MDHEN and CDR2 SYDVKM. The trim removed 5 bases at V and 5 bases at J, leaving 12 bases unmatched. In DNA form, the CDR3 reads TGTGCCAGCAGTATAACCCCAGGGAGGGGTAACAATGAGCAGTTCTTC. Amino acids: CASSITPGRGNNEQFF.

V and J are TRBV19 and TRBJ2-2, with 9 positions matching TRBD1. The CDR3 has 13 amino acids. Germline CDR1 and CDR2: LNHDA and SQIVND (reference sequence). V was pared by 8 bases and J by 5 bases, with 3 bases of the junction left unmatched. The CDR3 protein is CASGGQGTGELFF. In DNA form, the CDR3 reads TGTGCCAGTGGGGGACAGGGAACCGGGGAGCTGTTTTTT.

This rearrangement joins TRBV6-5 to TRBJ2-1, with D perhaps TRBD2 (5 bases). Germline CDR1 and CDR2: MNHEY and SVGAGI. V shed 2 bases and J shed 3 bases, with 14 bases lying between them. The CDR3 runs to 16 residues. The CDR3 here is CASSYEEGNSYNEQFF. CDR3 bases: TGTGCCAGCAGTTACGAAGAGGGTAATAGCTACAATGAGCAGTTCTTC.

Only one count was recorded for this clone. V is TRBV24-1 and J is TRBJ1-6, with 8 bases matching TRBD1. Trimming cost V 9 bases and J 5 bases; bases outside gene matches: 5. In germline, CDR1 is KGHDR, CDR2 SFDVKD. This CDR3 region has 14 residues. CDR3 DNA: TGTGCCACCTGGGACAGGCGGCATAATTCACCCCTCCACTTT. This translates into CATWDRRHNSPLHF.

This chain uses TRBV6-2 or TRBV6-3 with TRBJ1-1; weak D call: TRBD1 (5 bases). Trimming took 2 bases from V and 12 from J, leaving 10 bases between them. This CDR3 comprises 11 residues. Germline V gene data show CDR1 as MNHEY and CDR2 as SVGEGT. The CDR3 DNA reads as TGTGCCAGCAGTTACCCCCAGGGCCCTTTCTTT. Protein: CASSYPQGPFF.